This entry is about one TCR beta chain. This sample is drawn from a study of technical replicates of blood from a handful of donors. The ends lost 2 bases at V and 9 bases at J; junction bases unmatched: 4. This CDR3 has 13 residues. Per germline, CDR1 LNHDA and CDR2 SQIVND (reference sequence). Some clones are missing from TCRdb's copy, which holds only in-frame ones; the method was immunoSEQ multiplex PCR. Of tens of thousands of clones listed, 85% to 95% are singletons. The chain uses TRBV19 and TRBJ2-1, with 7 bases lining up with TRBD1. This TCR derives from a human donor in good health. Material for sequencing was T cells isolated from PBMCs. DNA for the CDR3: TGTGCCAGTAGTATACAGGGGGTGGTTGAGCAGTTCTTC. It specifies CASSIQGVVEQFF.